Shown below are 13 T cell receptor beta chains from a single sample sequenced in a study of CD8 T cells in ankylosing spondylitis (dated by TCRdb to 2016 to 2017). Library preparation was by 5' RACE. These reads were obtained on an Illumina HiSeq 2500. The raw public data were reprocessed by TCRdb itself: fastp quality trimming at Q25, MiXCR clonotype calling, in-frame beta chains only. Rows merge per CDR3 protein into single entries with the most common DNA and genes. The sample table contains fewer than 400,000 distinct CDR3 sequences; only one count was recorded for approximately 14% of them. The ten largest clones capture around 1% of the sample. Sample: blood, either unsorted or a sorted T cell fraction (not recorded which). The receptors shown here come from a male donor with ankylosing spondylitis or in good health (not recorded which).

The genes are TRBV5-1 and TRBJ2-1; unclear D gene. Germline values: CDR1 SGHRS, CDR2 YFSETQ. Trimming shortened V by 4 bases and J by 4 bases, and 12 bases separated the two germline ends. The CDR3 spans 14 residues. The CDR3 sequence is CASSPAVQYNEQFF. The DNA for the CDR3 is TGCGCCAGCAGCCCGGCGGTTCAATACAATGAGCAGTTCTTC.

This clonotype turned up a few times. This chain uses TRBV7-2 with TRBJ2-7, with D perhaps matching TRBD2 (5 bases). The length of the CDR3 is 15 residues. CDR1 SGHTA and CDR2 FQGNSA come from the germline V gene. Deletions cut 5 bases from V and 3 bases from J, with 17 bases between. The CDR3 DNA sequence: TGTGCCAGCAGCCAAGGTCCGGTAGACTACTACGAGCAGTACTTC. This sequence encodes CASSQGPVDYYEQYF.

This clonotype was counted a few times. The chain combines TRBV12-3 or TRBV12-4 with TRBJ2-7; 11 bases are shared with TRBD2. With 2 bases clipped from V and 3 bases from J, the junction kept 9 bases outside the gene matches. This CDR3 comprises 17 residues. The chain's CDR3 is CASSLRLAGGLNYEQYF. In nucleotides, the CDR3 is TGTGCCAGCAGTTTAAGGCTAGCGGGAGGCCTCAACTACGAGCAGTACTTC.

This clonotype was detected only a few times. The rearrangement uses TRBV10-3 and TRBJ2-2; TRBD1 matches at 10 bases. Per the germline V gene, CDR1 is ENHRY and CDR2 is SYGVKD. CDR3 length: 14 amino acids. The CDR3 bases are TGTGCTTCGGGAGGGACAGGGGTGACCGGGGAGCTGTTTTTT. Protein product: CASGGTGVTGELFF.

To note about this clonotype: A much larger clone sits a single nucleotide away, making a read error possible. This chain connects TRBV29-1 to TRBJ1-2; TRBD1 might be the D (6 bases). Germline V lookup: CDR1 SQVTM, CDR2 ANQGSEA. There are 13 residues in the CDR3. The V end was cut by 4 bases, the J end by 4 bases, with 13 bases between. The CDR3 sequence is CSVAQGLSYGYTF. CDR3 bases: TGCAGCGTTGCTCAGGGGTTGAGCTATGGCTACACCTTC. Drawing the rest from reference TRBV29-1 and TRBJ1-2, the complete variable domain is SAVISQKPSRDICQRGTSLTIQCQVDSQVTMMFWYRQQPGQSLTLIATANQGSEATYESGFVIDKFPISRPNLTFSTLTVSNMSPEDSSIYLCSVAQGLSYGYTFGSGTRLTVV.

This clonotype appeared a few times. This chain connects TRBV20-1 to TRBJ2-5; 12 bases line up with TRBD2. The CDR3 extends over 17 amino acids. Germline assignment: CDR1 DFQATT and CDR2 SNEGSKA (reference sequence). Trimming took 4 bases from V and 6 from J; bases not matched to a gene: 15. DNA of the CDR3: TGCAGTGCTATCCATGGGGCTAGCGGGAGGGAGATGAAGACCCAGTACTTC. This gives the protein CSAIHGASGREMKTQYF.

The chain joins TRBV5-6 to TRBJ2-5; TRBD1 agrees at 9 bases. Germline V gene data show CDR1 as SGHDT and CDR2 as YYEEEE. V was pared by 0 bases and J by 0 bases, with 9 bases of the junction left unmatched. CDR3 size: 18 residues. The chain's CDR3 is CASSLEGVGTGYQETQYF. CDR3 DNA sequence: TGTGCCAGCAGCTTGGAGGGGGTCGGGACAGGGTACCAAGAGACCCAGTACTTC.

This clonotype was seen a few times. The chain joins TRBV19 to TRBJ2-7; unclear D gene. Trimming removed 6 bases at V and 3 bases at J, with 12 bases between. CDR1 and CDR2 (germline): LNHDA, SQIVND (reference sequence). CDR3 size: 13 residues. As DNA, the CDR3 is TGTGCCAGTAGCCAACAGAGGAACTACGAGCAGTACTTC. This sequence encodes CASSQQRNYEQYF. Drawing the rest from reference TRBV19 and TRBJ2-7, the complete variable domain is DGGITQSPKYLFRKEGQNVTLSCEQNLNHDAMYWYRQDPGQGLRLIYYSQIVNDFQKGDIAEGYSVSREKKESFPLTVTSAQKNPTAFYLCASSQQRNYEQYFGPGTRLTVT.

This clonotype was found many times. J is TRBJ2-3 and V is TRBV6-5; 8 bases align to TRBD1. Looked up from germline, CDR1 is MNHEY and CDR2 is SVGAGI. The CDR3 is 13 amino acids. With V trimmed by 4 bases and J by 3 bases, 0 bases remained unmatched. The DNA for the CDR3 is TGTGCCAGCAGTTGGACAGGGACAGATACGCAGTATTTT. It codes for CASSWTGTDTQYF.

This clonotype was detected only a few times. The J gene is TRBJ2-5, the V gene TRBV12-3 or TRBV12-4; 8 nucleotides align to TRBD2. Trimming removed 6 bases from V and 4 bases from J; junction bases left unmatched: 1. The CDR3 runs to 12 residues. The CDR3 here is CASRGTRETQYF. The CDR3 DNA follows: TGTGCCAGCAGAGGGACTAGAGAGACCCAGTACTTC.

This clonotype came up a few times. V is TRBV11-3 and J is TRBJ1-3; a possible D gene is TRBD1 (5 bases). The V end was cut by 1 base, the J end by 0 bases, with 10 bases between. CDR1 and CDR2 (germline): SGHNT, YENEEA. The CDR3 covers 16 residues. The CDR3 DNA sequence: TGTGCCAGCAGCTTAGCTACAGGCCTCTCTGGAAACACCATATATTTT. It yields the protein CASSLATGLSGNTIYF.

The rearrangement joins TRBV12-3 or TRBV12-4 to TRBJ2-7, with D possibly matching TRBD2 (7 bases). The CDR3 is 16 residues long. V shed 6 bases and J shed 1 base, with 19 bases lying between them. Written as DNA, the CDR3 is TGTGCCAGCAGGGGGGGGCGGAGGTCCCCATCCTACGAGCAGTACTTC. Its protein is CASRGGRRSPSYEQYF.

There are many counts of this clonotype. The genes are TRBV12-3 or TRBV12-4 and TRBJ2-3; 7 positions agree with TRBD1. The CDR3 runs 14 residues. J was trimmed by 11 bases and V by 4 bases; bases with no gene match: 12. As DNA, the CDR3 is TGTGCCAGCAGTTACACCTCGGGCCCAGGGGGGCAGTATTTT. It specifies CASSYTSGPGGQYF.